Below are 10 T cell receptor beta chains sequenced from a single sample in a study of shared clonotypes between healthy human individuals. TCRdb's copy holds only in-frame clones and misses some; the assay was immunoSEQ multiplex PCR. Of roughly 1 million clones listed, approximately 72% are singletons. The sample comprised memory CD4+ T cells sorted from blood. Subset here: CD45RA-negative fraction. These receptor sequences come from a man aged 18-30 years in good health.

In this sample, this clone turned up once. The chain uses TRBV5-4 and TRBJ1-3; 10 positions agree with TRBD1. Trimming at V came to 4 bases and at J to 0 bases, leaving 4 bases not matched to a gene. CDR3 size: 16 residues. The germline V gene encodes CDR1 SGHNT and CDR2 YYREEE (reference sequence). CDR3 residues: CASSQGQGTSGNTIYF. As DNA, the CDR3 is TGTGCCAGCAGCCAGGGACAGGGGACCTCTGGAAACACCATATATTTT.

This chain uses TRBV4-1 with TRBJ1-1, with a weak D call TRBD1 (5 bases). Germline assignment: CDR1 MGHRA and CDR2 YSYEKL. The CDR3 extends over 19 amino acids. V was pared by 0 bases and J by 4 bases, with 24 bases between. The CDR3 is CASSQDPPAISSGPTEAFF. The CDR3 coding sequence is TGCGCCAGCAGCCAAGATCCCCCCGCGATCTCCTCAGGGCCCACTGAAGCTTTCTTT.

This clone was seen a few times. The V call is TRBV29-1, the J call TRBJ1-4; 7 positions match TRBD1. Germline CDR1 and CDR2: SQVTM and ANQGSEA. The CDR3 sequence is 13 residues long. The V segment lost 7 bases and the J segment 7 bases; nucleotides outside the gene matches: 9. CDR3 coding DNA: TGCAGCGCCTTACAGGGGAAAGGTGAAAAACTGTTTTTT. It specifies CSALQGKGEKLFF.

This clone has just one count. The J gene is TRBJ1-2, the V gene TRBV13; 10 nucleotides line up with TRBD1. After removal of 2 bases from V and 2 bases from J, the junction contained 2 bases not matched to a gene. There are 15 residues in the CDR3. Per germline, CDR1 PRHDT and CDR2 FYEKMQ (reference sequence). The CDR3 protein is CASSLSGQGNYGYTF. The CDR3 DNA follows: TGTGCCAGCAGCTTATCGGGACAGGGGAACTATGGCTACACCTTC.

The DNA for the CDR3 is TGTGCCAGTAGTATGACAGGGCCTAACTATGGCTACACCTTC. Encoded protein: CASSMTGPNYGYTF. This sequence joins TRBV19 and TRBJ1-2; 7 nucleotides match TRBD1. This CDR3 is built from 14 residues. V gave up 3 bases and J gave up 0 bases; unmatched junction bases: 1. Germline V gene data show CDR1 as LNHDA and CDR2 as SQIVND (reference sequence).

The chain has TRBV7-3 and TRBJ1-1, with 8 bases matching TRBD1. Germline loops: CDR1 SGHTA, CDR2 FQGTGA. The CDR3 length is 14 residues. V shed 3 bases, J shed 1 base, and the junction held 1 base outside the gene matches. CDR3: CASSFGQGNTEAFF. The CDR3 bases are TGTGCCAGCAGCTTCGGACAGGGGAACACTGAAGCTTTCTTT.

The chain couples TRBV6-5 to TRBJ2-4; D is unclear. This CDR3 has 13 residues. Germline CDR1 MNHEY, CDR2 SVGAGI. Trimming left V 6 bases short and J 8 bases short, with 14 bases between. CDR3 residues: CASRSILGDIQYF. CDR3 nucleotide sequence: TGTGCCAGCAGGAGTATTCTTGGGGACATTCAGTACTTC.

This sequence joins TRBV5-6 and TRBJ2-7; TRBD1 might be the D (5 bases). From germline, CDR1 is SGHDT and CDR2 YYEEEE. This CDR3 comprises 14 residues. V lost 4 bases and J 0 bases, leaving 11 bases between the germline ends. The CDR3, as DNA: TGTGCCAGCAGCGAGACAGTCTACTCCTACGAGCAGTACTTC. Its translation is CASSETVYSYEQYF.

About this clone: The same CDR3 also results from other DNA sequences found in this sample. The genes are TRBV29-1 and TRBJ2-3; 8 bases align to TRBD1. Trimming at V came to 6 bases and at J to 3 bases, leaving 2 bases not matched to a gene. Germline CDR1 and CDR2: SQVTM and ANQGSEA. The CDR3 is 12 residues long. The CDR3 region has the DNA TGCAGCGTGAGGACAGGGACAGATACGCAGTATTTT. Protein sequence: CSVRTGTDTQYF.

This chain links TRBV7-3 with TRBJ2-2, with unresolved D. V was trimmed by 5 bases and J by 3 bases, leaving 10 bases between them. The CDR3 consists of 14 residues. The germline gives CDR1 SGHTA, CDR2 FQGTGA. The CDR3 DNA sequence: TGTGCCAGCAGCCCCGCCGCGGACACCGGGGAGCTGTTTTTT. This encodes CASSPAADTGELFF.